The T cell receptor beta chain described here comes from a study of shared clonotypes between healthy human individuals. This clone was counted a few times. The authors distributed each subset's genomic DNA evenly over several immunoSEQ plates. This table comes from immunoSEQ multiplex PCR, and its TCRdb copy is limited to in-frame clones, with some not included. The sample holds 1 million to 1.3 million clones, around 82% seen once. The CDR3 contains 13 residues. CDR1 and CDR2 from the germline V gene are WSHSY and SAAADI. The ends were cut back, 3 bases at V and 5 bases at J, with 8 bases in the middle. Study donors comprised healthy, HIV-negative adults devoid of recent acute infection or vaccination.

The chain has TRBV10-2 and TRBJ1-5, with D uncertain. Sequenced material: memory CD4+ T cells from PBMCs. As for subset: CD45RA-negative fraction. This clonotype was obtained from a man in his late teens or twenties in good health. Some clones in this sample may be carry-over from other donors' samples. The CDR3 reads CASSDFGDQPQHF. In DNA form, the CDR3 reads TGCGCCAGCAGTGATTTTGGGGATCAGCCCCAGCATTTT.